Below are 9 T cell receptor beta chains sequenced from a single sample in a study of CD8 T cells in ankylosing spondylitis. Each CDR3 protein gets one entry after TCRdb re-called the 5' RACE reads with MiXCR. The data show approximately 260,000 distinct CDR3 sequences, less than 10% seen once. Sequences were obtained from blood, either unsorted or a sorted T cell fraction (not recorded which). These receptors all stem from a male donor with ankylosing spondylitis or in good health (not recorded which).

This clonotype was observed at least ten times. The chain uses TRBV6-2 or TRBV6-3 and TRBJ2-1; possibly TRBD1 or TRBD2 for D (6 bases each). This CDR3 region has 12 residues. Germline CDR1 reads MNHEY; CDR2 reads SVGEGT. Trimming took 9 bases from V and 8 from J, leaving 14 bases between them. CDR3 region: CASGGRFDEQFF. CDR3 nucleotides: TGTGCCAGTGGGGGGCGATTCGATGAGCAGTTCTTC.

The chain uses TRBV7-2 and TRBJ1-2, with TRBD1 matching 7 bases. Germline V gene sequence: CDR1 SGHTA, CDR2 FQGNSA. The V and J ends lost 5 bases and 4 bases, in that order; junction bases with no gene match: 10. The CDR3 has 15 amino acids. The CDR3 reads CASSPREGARYGYTF. CDR3 nucleotide sequence: TGTGCCAGCAGCCCCCGGGAGGGGGCCCGCTATGGCTACACCTTC.

This clonotype was observed many times. The J gene is TRBJ2-3, the V gene TRBV20-1; D is possibly TRBD2 (7 bases). V lost 2 bases, J lost 5 bases, and 11 bases lay in between. The CDR3 covers 13 residues. Germline V gene sequence: CDR1 DFQATT, CDR2 SNEGSKA (reference sequence). The CDR3 here is CSARRGRGDTQYF. The CDR3 DNA is TGCAGTGCTAGAAGGGGGAGGGGAGATACGCAGTATTTT.

J is TRBJ1-3 and V is TRBV18, with 10 positions matching TRBD1. The trim removed 3 bases at V and 0 bases at J, leaving 2 bases unmatched. Germline CDR1 KGHSH, CDR2 LQKENI. This CDR3 has 16 amino acids. The CDR3 bases are TGTGCCAGCTCACCCGGGACAGGGGCCTCTGGAAACACCATATATTTT. Its protein is CASSPGTGASGNTIYF.

This clonotype has ten or more counts. The chain combines TRBV20-1 with TRBJ2-1; possible D gene TRBD2, 5 bases. Trimming stripped 7 bases from V and 9 bases from J, with 13 bases between. Germline V CDR1 and CDR2: DFQATT, SNEGSKA (reference sequence). The CDR3 has 11 amino acids. CDR3 residues: CSGPLGSEQFF. In nucleotides, the CDR3 is TGCAGTGGCCCCCTTGGGAGTGAGCAGTTCTTC.

Ten or more counts support this clonotype. This sequence joins TRBV5-1 and TRBJ2-5, with 9 bases matching TRBD2. V was pared by 0 bases and J by 0 bases, with 6 bases of the junction left unmatched. CDR1 is SGHRS and CDR2 is YFSETQ in the germline V gene. This CDR3 spans 17 amino acids. The CDR3 nucleotides read TGCGCCAGCAGCTTGGGGCCTAGCGGGGCCAACCAAGAGACCCAGTACTTC. This encodes CASSLGPSGANQETQYF.

This clonotype was counted ten times or more. V gene TRBV6-1 combines with J gene TRBJ2-4; D possibly corresponds to TRBD2 (5 bases). This CDR3 region has 13 residues. V was pared by 4 bases and J by 3 bases, with 7 bases between. CDR1 is MNHNS and CDR2 is SASEGT in the germline V gene. The CDR3 sequence: CASSGAGKNIQYF. CDR3 nucleotide sequence: TGTGCCAGCAGTGGGGCGGGCAAAAACATTCAGTACTTC.

This clonotype has ten or more counts. V is TRBV7-2 and J is TRBJ1-6, with TRBD1 matching 8 bases. Germline CDR1 SGHTA, CDR2 FQGNSA. V was clipped by 5 bases and J by 0 bases; unmatched bases: 6. The CDR3 length is 17 residues. The CDR3 sequence is CASSARTGSSYNSPLHF. CDR3 coding DNA: TGTGCCAGCAGCGCTCGGACAGGGAGCTCCTATAATTCACCCCTCCACTTT.

V and J are TRBV7-9 and TRBJ2-5; 8 nucleotides agree with TRBD1. V lost 5 bases and J lost 5; bases outside the gene matches: 13. The V gene's germline CDR1 is SEHNR and CDR2 FQNEAQ (reference sequence). The CDR3 has 16 amino acids. CDR3 sequence: CASSLGQGPLWETQYF. In DNA form, the CDR3 reads TGTGCCAGCAGCCTAGGACAGGGCCCTCTCTGGGAGACCCAGTACTTC.